Presented here are 17 T cell receptor beta chains from one specimen sequenced in a study of blood T cells in healthy people across ages (dated by TCRdb to between 2014 and 2017). The library was built by means of 5' RACE. Sequencing instrument: Illumina HiSeq 2500. The second PCR ran for about 6 to 12 cycles and used a J-beta primer mix along with a sample-barcoded 5' primer. In TCRdb, the public reads were trimmed at Q25 with fastp and aligned with MiXCR, with productive beta chains retained. When rows share a CDR3 protein, they turn into one entry using the most common DNA and genes. Across this sample there are some 1.4 million distinct CDR3 sequences, with roughly 40% seen only once. The top ten clonotypes cover under 8% of the sample. The sequenced sample consisted of blood. The receptor set was obtained from a woman between 18 and 29 years old in good health.

V usage is TRBV27 and J usage is TRBJ2-4; 7 positions agree with TRBD2. The J call is doubtful: the DNA matches TRBJ2-7 better. Per the germline V gene, CDR1 is MNHEY and CDR2 is SMNVEV (reference sequence). The CDR3 totals 14 residues. Here the CDR3 reads CASSFGGGANEQYF. CDR3 DNA: TGTGCCAGCAGTTTCGGGGGAGGGGCCAACGAGCAGTACTTC.

This clonotype was observed a handful of times. The J gene is TRBJ1-5, the V gene TRBV24-1; D is unclear. The V gene's germline CDR1 is KGHDR and CDR2 SFDVKD. V shed 4 bases and J shed 7 bases, with 7 bases lying between them. The CDR3 consists of 12 residues. CDR3 in DNA: TGTGCCACCAGTGACAGTACGCAGCCCCAGCATTTT. Amino acids: CATSDSTQPQHF.

Concerning this clonotype: Sequence at one end of the junction differs from germline and may be a read error. CDR3 loop: CASSKGLADISYEQYF. The CDR3 nucleotides are TGTGCTAGTAGTAAAGGACTAGCGGATATCTCCTACGAGCAGTACTTC. The chain employs TRBV19 and TRBJ2-7, with TRBD2 matching 10 bases. Germline V CDR1 and CDR2: LNHDA, SQIVND (reference sequence). The CDR3 extends over 16 amino acids.

This clonotype was detected only a few times. The chain recombines TRBV12-3 or TRBV12-4 with TRBJ1-2; D is perhaps TRBD1 (5 bases). Trimming shortened V by 7 bases and J by 7 bases, and 16 bases separated the two germline ends. The CDR3 loop spans 13 amino acids. The CDR3, as DNA: TGTGCCAGCACCCAGGGTGGAGGGAGTGGCTACACCTTC. Residues: CASTQGGGSGYTF.

The gene calls are TRBV20-1 and TRBJ2-7; 10 positions match TRBD2. The CDR3 has 14 amino acids. The junction had 12 bases not matched to a gene; V was cut back by 6 bases and J by 7 bases. The germline V gene has CDR1 DFQATT and CDR2 SNEGSKA (reference sequence). The CDR3 nucleotides read TGCAGTGCCCCGACGGGGACTAGCGCTGGTGAGCAGTACTTC. Protein sequence: CSAPTGTSAGEQYF.

The J gene is TRBJ2-7, the V gene TRBV27, with 8 nucleotides matching TRBD2. CDR3 length: 15 residues. Germline trimming cut 4 bases from V and 2 bases from J; bases unmatched to any gene: 7. Germline V CDR1 and CDR2: MNHEY, SMNVEV (reference sequence). The DNA of the CDR3 is TGTGCCAGCAGTTCACGGAACGGGAGGGCCTACGAGCAGTACTTC. Its protein product is CASSSRNGRAYEQYF.

This clonotype was counted between two and nine times. The chain links TRBV12-3 or TRBV12-4 to TRBJ1-1; D remains unclear. Trimming pared 7 bases from V and 1 base from J, leaving 10 bases between. The CDR3 contains 13 residues. The CDR3 spells CASTLGRNTEAFF. The CDR3 DNA sequence: TGTGCCAGCACCCTGGGGAGGAACACTGAAGCTTTCTTT.

The chain uses TRBV4-1 and TRBJ2-7; 7 bases fit TRBD1. Germline CDR1 and CDR2: MGHRA and YSYEKL. The length of the CDR3 is 16 residues. V trimming: 1 base; J trimming: 4 bases; junction bases outside the gene matches: 10. The CDR3 sequence is CASSQVKGGEYYEQYF. The CDR3 DNA follows: TGCGCCAGCAGCCAAGTCAAAGGGGGCGAATATTACGAGCAGTACTTC.

With regard to this clonotype: This may be a read error, as it is one base from a much larger clone. The V and J genes are TRBV29-1 and TRBJ2-5; TRBD2 matches 7 bases. CDR1 and CDR2 from the germline V gene are SQVTM and ANQGSEA. The CDR3 extends over 17 amino acids. CDR3 loop: CTQRGSQRGLDIKGQYF. CDR3 DNA: TGCACCCAACGGGGTTCCCAGCGGGGACTCGATATCAAGGGGCAGTACTTC.

The chain uses TRBV2 and TRBJ2-7; 7 bases fit TRBD2. The V segment lost 8 bases and the J segment 7 bases; nucleotides outside the gene matches: 26. This CDR3 is built from 18 residues. Germline assignment: CDR1 SNHLY and CDR2 FYNNEI. DNA for the CDR3: TGTGCCAGCGGGGAGGGGCGGACTCGACCTTCCGGGTACAATGAGCAGTACTTC. Its translation: CASGEGRTRPSGYNEQYF.

This rearrangement joins TRBV29-1 to TRBJ2-5, with TRBD1 as a possible D gene (6 bases). This CDR3 is 13 amino acids long. Germline V gene data show CDR1 as SQVTM and CDR2 as ANQGSEA. V was shortened by 5 bases and J by 11 bases, with 21 bases between the two germline ends. The CDR3 region has the DNA TGCAGCGTTAGAGGGGGAGACGGCAATGAGCAGTACTTC. Protein product: CSVRGGDGNEQYF.

Only one count was recorded for this clonotype. V gene TRBV9 combines with J gene TRBJ2-2; 10 bases line up with TRBD1. With 3 bases clipped from V and 6 bases from J, the junction kept 5 bases outside the gene matches. Germline lookup yields CDR1 SGDLS and CDR2 YYNGEE. CDR3 length: 15 amino acids. CDR3 DNA sequence: TGTGCCAGCAGCGCCCCGGGACAGGGGTCCGGGGAGCTGTTTTTT. It yields the protein CASSAPGQGSGELFF.

The chain employs TRBV6-5 and TRBJ2-3, with a possible D match to TRBD1 (7 bases). The ends were cut back, 6 bases at V and 11 bases at J, with 27 bases in the middle. Germline V gives CDR1 MNHEY, CDR2 SVGAGI. CDR3 length: 16 residues. The CDR3 DNA follows: TGTGCCAGCAGCCAGAACCCCGGGACAGTGTGGCGGGGGCAGTATTTT. This translates into CASSQNPGTVWRGQYF.

The sample holds a few counts of this clonotype. The chain carries TRBV10-3 and TRBJ1-6; 7 bases match TRBD1. The germline V gene has CDR1 ENHRY and CDR2 SYGVKD. V shed 3 bases, J shed 7 bases, and the junction held 3 bases outside the gene matches. The CDR3 is made up of 14 amino acids. The CDR3 region is CAISEGRGNSPLHF. Written as DNA, the CDR3 is TGTGCCATCAGTGAAGGCAGGGGGAATTCACCCCTCCACTTT.

The gene calls are TRBV25-1 and TRBJ1-5, with D unresolved. The germline V and J ends were trimmed by 0 bases and 9 bases, with 12 bases remaining between them. The CDR3 contains 14 residues. CDR1 and CDR2 from the germline V gene are MGHDK and SYGVNS. CDR3 amino acids: CASSEYAQAGPQHF. The CDR3, as DNA: TGTGCCAGCAGTGAATATGCCCAGGCAGGGCCCCAGCATTTT.

The V gene is TRBV15, the J gene TRBJ2-1, with 13 bases fitting TRBD2. This CDR3 has 16 residues. Germline assignment: CDR1 LNHNV and CDR2 YYDKDF (reference sequence). Germline trimming cut 4 bases from V and 7 bases from J; bases unmatched to any gene: 7. Here the CDR3 reads CATSKVLAGGQNEQFF. CDR3 DNA: TGTGCCACCAGCAAGGTACTAGCGGGAGGGCAAAATGAGCAGTTCTTC.

The chain uses TRBV3-1 and TRBJ2-3, with 14 bases aligning to TRBD2. The CDR3 contains 19 residues. Germline CDR1 is LGHDT and CDR2 is YNNKEL (reference sequence). V shed 1 base, J shed 3 bases, and the junction held 9 bases outside the gene matches. CDR3 DNA sequence: TGTGCCAGCAGCCAAGTTCACGGGACTAGCGGGAGAAGGACAGATACGCAGTATTTT. Its translation: CASSQVHGTSGRRTDTQYF.